This T cell receptor beta chain was sequenced during a study of CD8+ T cells in alopecia areata. RNA extraction and reverse transcription yielded cDNA as sequencing template. Produced via immunoSEQ multiplex PCR; TCRdb's table is partial and in-frame only. This sample has more than 200,000 clones, with about 68% found just once. J lost 7 bases, V lost 4 bases, and 9 bases had no gene match. This CDR3 has 14 residues. Germline-derived CDR1 and CDR2 are MNHEY and SVGAGI. This clone was recorded a few times. The gene calls are TRBV6-5 and TRBJ1-1, with 7 bases that match TRBD1. The sequences come from CD4+ T cells sorted from blood, collected at week 0. The clonotype was recovered from a human donor with alopecia areata. CDR3 residues: CASSWDSLGGEAFF. CDR3 nucleotide sequence: TGTGCCAGCAGTTGGGACAGTCTAGGGGGTGAAGCTTTCTTT.